This T cell receptor (beta chain) was sequenced in a study of CD8 T cells in ankylosing spondylitis. Libraries of TCR beta came from quantitative 5'-RACE with molecular barcodes. MiXCR, run by TCRdb on the 5' RACE reads, gives a single entry per CDR3 protein. Altogether a few hundred thousand distinct CDR3 sequences are present, 10% to 15% being singletons, with the ten largest covering 6.5% to 7%. Study results and limitations: Seven to nine highly homologous variants formed a TCR beta motif that appeared characteristic of ankylosing spondylitis blood. Earlier studies detected some motif variants in reactive arthritis synovial fluid and blood.

As for this clonotype: Its antigen is not identified.

The sequence was collected from a male donor with ankylosing spondylitis. The specimen was blood, either unsorted or a sorted T cell fraction (not recorded which).

The CDR3: CASSQANLQSLTELAFF. CDR3 DNA: TGCGCCAGCAGCCAAGCAAATCTTCAAAGCCTGACGGAGCTAGCTTTCTTT. The V call is TRBV4-1, the J call TRBJ1-1; D remains unclear. V dropped 1 base and J dropped 10 bases, with 25 bases sitting between them. The CDR3 runs 17 residues. Germline CDR1 and CDR2: MGHRA and YSYEKL.